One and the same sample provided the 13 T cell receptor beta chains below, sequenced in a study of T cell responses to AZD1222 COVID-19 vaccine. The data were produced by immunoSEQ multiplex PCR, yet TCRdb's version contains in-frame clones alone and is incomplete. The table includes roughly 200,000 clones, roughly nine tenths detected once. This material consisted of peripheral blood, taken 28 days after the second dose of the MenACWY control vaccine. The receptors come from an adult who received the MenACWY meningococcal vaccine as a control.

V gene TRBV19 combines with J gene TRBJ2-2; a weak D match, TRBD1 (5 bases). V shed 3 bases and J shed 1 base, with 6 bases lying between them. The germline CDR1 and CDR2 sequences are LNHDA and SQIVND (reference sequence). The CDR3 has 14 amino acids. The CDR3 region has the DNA TGTGCCAGTAGTATTCAGGGGAACACCGGGGAGCTGTTTTTT. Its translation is CASSIQGNTGELFF.

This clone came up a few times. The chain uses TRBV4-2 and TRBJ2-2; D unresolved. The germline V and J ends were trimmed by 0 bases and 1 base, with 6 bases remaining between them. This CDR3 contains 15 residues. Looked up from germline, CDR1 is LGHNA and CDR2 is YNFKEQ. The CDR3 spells CASSQESRNTGELFF. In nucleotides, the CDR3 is TGTGCCAGCAGCCAAGAGTCGCGGAACACCGGGGAGCTGTTTTTT.

CDR3 region: CATSREGVGYGYTF. CDR3 coding DNA: TGTGCCACCAGCAGAGAAGGCGTGGGCTATGGCTACACCTTC. The gene calls are TRBV15 and TRBJ1-2; D is uncertain. This CDR3 comprises 14 residues. The germline gives CDR1 LNHNV, CDR2 YYDKDF (reference sequence). The V end was cut by 0 bases, the J end by 4 bases, with 9 bases between.

The CDR3 spells CASSLELETEAFF. The CDR3 nucleotides are TGTGCCAGCAGCTTAGAGCTGGAGACTGAAGCTTTCTTT. The V gene is TRBV5-5, the J gene TRBJ1-1, with D unresolved. Germline CDR1 and CDR2: SGHKS and YYEKEE (reference sequence). The CDR3 is 13 residues long. The V gene lost 2 bases and the J gene lost 5 bases, with 10 bases spanning the gap.

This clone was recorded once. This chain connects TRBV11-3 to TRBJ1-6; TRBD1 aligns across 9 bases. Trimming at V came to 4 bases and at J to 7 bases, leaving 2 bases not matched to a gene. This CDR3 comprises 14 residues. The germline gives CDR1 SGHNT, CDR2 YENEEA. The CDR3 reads CASSSGTGNSPLHF. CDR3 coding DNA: TGTGCCAGCAGCTCCGGGACAGGGAATTCACCCCTCCACTTT.

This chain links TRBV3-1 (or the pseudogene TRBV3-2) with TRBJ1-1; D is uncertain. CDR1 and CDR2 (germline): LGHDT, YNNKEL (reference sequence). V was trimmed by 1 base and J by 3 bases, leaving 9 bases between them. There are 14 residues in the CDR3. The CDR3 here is CASSQGRVYTEAFF. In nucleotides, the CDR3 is TGTGCCAGCAGCCAAGGAAGGGTTTACACTGAAGCTTTCTTT.

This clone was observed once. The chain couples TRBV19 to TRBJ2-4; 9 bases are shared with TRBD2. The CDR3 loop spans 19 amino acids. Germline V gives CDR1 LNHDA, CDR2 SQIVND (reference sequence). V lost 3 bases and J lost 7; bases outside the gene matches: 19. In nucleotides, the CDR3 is TGTGCCAGTAGTATCGTGGCGGGAGGGGTTGGGATTGATGGGAACATTCAGTACTTC. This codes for CASSIVAGGVGIDGNIQYF.

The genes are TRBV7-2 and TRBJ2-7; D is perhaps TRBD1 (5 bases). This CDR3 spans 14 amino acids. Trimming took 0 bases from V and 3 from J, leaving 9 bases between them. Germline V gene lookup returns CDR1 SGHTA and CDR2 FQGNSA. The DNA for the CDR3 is TGTGCCAGCAGCTTAGCGCCGACAGTCTACGAGCAGTACTTC. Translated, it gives CASSLAPTVYEQYF.

CDR3 in amino acids: CATGGWGTALFNEQFF. The DNA of the CDR3 is TGTGCCACCGGGGGGTGGGGGACCGCCCTATTCAATGAGCAGTTCTTC. V is TRBV15 and J is TRBJ2-1; D may be TRBD2 (6 bases). V was clipped by 8 bases and J by 6 bases, with 23 bases between them. This CDR3 comprises 16 residues. Germline values: CDR1 LNHNV, CDR2 YYDKDF (reference sequence).

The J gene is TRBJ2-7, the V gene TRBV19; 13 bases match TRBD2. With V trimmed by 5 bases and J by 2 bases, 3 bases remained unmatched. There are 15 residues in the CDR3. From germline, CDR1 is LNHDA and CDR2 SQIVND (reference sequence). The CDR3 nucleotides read TGTGCCAGTAGTCCGGGACTAGCGGGGACCTACGAGCAGTACTTC. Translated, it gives CASSPGLAGTYEQYF. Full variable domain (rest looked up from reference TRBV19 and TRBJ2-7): DGGITQSPKYLFRKEGQNVTLSCEQNLNHDAMYWYRQDPGQGLRLIYYSQIVNDFQKGDIAEGYSVSREKKESFPLTVTSAQKNPTAFYLCASSPGLAGTYEQYFGPGTRLTVT.

The CDR3 reads CASSESGTGNQPQHF. The CDR3 DNA reads TGTGCCAGCAGTGAGTCCGGGACAGGGAATCAGCCCCAGCATTTT. The chain combines TRBV6-1 with TRBJ1-5; 9 bases map to TRBD1. Per the germline V gene, CDR1 is MNHNS and CDR2 is SASEGT. V lost 3 bases to trimming and J lost 4 bases; unmatched junction nucleotides: 4. The CDR3 has 15 residues.

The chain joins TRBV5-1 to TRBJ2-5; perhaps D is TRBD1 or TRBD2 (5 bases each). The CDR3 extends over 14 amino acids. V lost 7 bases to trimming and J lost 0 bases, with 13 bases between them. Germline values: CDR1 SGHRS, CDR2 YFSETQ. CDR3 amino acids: CASHRDVYQETQYF. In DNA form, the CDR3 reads TGCGCCAGCCACCGGGACGTCTACCAAGAGACCCAGTACTTC.

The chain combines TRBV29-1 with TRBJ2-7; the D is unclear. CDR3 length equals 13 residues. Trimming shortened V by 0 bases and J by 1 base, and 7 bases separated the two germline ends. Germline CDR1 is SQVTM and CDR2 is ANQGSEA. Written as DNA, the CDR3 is TGCAGCGTTGAAGATTCATTTTCCTACGAGCAGTACTTC. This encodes CSVEDSFSYEQYF.